The 9 T cell receptor beta chains in this list originate from one sample, sequenced in a study of blood T cell repertoires in COVID-19. Profiling relied on immunoSEQ multiplex PCR, and the TCRdb table lists in-frame clones only, not all of them. The table lists roughly 250,000 clones, approximately 88% of them singletons, with 0.95% to 1.5% in the top ten. The sample consisted of PBMCs or T cells enriched from blood (not recorded which). The receptors stem from a woman aged 35 to 49 with acute COVID-19.

This clone appeared a few times. The genes are TRBV29-1 and TRBJ2-7, with 8 positions matching TRBD1. The CDR3 length is 12 residues. Germline V lookup: CDR1 SQVTM, CDR2 ANQGSEA. The junction had 5 bases not matched to a gene; V was cut back by 5 bases and J by 5 bases. The CDR3 loop is CSVIGQGHEQYV. Written as DNA, the CDR3 is TGCAGCGTTATAGGACAGGGCCACGAGCAGTACGTC.

The gene calls are TRBV24-1 and TRBJ2-3; 9 bases are shared with TRBD1. Trimming cost V 4 bases and J 4 bases; bases outside gene matches: 5. The CDR3 contains 15 residues. Per the germline V gene, CDR1 is KGHDR and CDR2 is SFDVKD. CDR3 nucleotide sequence: TGTGCCACCAGTGACACCGGGACAGGGTCAGATACGCAGTATTTT. This gives the protein CATSDTGTGSDTQYF.

J is TRBJ2-5 and V is TRBV7-2, with D possibly TRBD1 on 6 matching bases. Trimming cost V 5 bases and J 7 bases, with 23 bases left between them. Germline CDR1 is SGHTA and CDR2 is FQGNSA. This CDR3 has 16 residues. CDR3 DNA sequence: TGTGCCAGCAGCCAGCGACAGGCCAGAACGGCAGGGACCCAGTACTTC. Encoded protein: CASSQRQARTAGTQYF.

The chain carries TRBV3-1 (or the pseudogene TRBV3-2) and TRBJ1-1, with 9 positions matching TRBD1. V gave up 1 base and J gave up 4 bases; unmatched junction bases: 4. This CDR3 spans 15 amino acids. The V gene's germline CDR1 is LGHDT and CDR2 YNNKEL (reference sequence). The CDR3 spells CASSQGPTGGTEAFF. CDR3 coding DNA: TGTGCCAGCAGCCAAGGACCGACAGGGGGCACTGAAGCTTTCTTT.

The rearrangement joins TRBV3-1 (or the pseudogene TRBV3-2) to TRBJ2-1, with 9 bases that match TRBD1. The CDR3 contains 14 residues. J gave up 7 bases and V 2 bases, and 3 bases lay outside the gene matches. In germline, CDR1 is LGHDT, CDR2 YNNKEL (reference sequence). CDR3 nucleotides: TGTGCCAGCAGCCAAACAGGGGGCTATAATGAGCAGTTCTTC. Its protein product is CASSQTGGYNEQFF.

The rearrangement uses TRBV6-7 and TRBJ1-2; 9 nucleotides line up with TRBD1. TRBV6-7 is designated an ORF whose function remains uncertain. This CDR3 spans 17 amino acids. V dropped 0 bases and J dropped 8; count of bases not matched to a gene: 13. This CDR3 reads CASSYSEVNRGRGGYTF. The CDR3 nucleotides are TGTGCCAGCAGTTACTCGGAAGTGAACAGGGGGCGCGGCGGCTACACCTTC.

The gene calls are TRBV7-2 and TRBJ1-3; D unresolved. Germline V lookup: CDR1 SGHTA, CDR2 FQGNSA. V lost 2 bases, J lost 4 bases, and 3 bases lay in between. The CDR3 spans 12 residues. CDR3 DNA: TGTGCCAGCAGCTTATCGGGAAACACCATATATTTT. Translating gives CASSLSGNTIYF.

The gene calls are TRBV9 and TRBJ2-1, with 10 positions matching TRBD2. V lost 5 bases to trimming and J lost 5 bases; unmatched junction nucleotides: 4. The CDR3 extends over 14 amino acids. Germline V gene sequence: CDR1 SGDLS, CDR2 YYNGEE. CDR3 sequence reads: CASSDSGRHNEQFF. The DNA of the CDR3 is TGTGCCAGCAGTGATAGCGGGAGGCACAATGAGCAGTTCTTC.

Here the CDR3 reads CATSDFGQGDRGTQYF. The CDR3 DNA reads TGTGCCACCAGTGATTTTGGGCAGGGGGATAGAGGGACCCAGTACTTC. The chain couples TRBV24-1 to TRBJ2-5; TRBD1 agrees at 7 bases. The V segment lost 1 base and the J segment 7 bases; nucleotides outside the gene matches: 11. This CDR3 region has 16 residues. Per germline, CDR1 KGHDR and CDR2 SFDVKD.